A single sample gave rise to the 15 T cell receptor beta chains below, sequenced in a study of Ad26.COV2.S vaccination and SARS-CoV-2 variants. Treatment meaning: 15 to 20 received Ad26.COV2.S at low or high dose, single or two shots; several received placebo; per-sample allocation not given. The investigators took samples on day 63 after the first vaccine or placebo injection. Sequencing was performed with immunoSEQ multiplex PCR; in TCRdb, only in-frame clones are kept and a portion is missing. The sample lists about 420,000 clones, roughly 90% occurring once. The specimen was peripheral blood, collected in a trial of Ad26.COV2.S vaccine versus placebo. These receptors all come from a person aged 18 to 65 who received the Ad26.COV2.S COVID-19 vaccine or a placebo.

This clone was seen just once. V usage is TRBV7-2 and J usage is TRBJ1-1, with D possibly being TRBD1 (5 bases). The V gene's germline CDR1 is SGHTA and CDR2 FQGNSA. The CDR3 totals 17 residues. The V gene lost 4 bases and the J gene lost 2 bases, with 20 bases spanning the gap. The CDR3 nucleotides are TGTGCCAGCAGCTCATCCCTCGTCCAGGGAGGAAACACTGAAGCTTTCTTT. It codes for CASSSSLVQGGNTEAFF.

This chain joins TRBV19 and TRBJ2-7; the D gene is possibly TRBD2 (5 bases). The CDR3 spans 16 residues. CDR1 and CDR2 from the germline V gene are LNHDA and SQIVND (reference sequence). V was cut by 5 bases and J by 1 base, with 18 bases left in between. CDR3 DNA sequence: TGTGCCAGTAGTCTCCGTGTTCGGACTGAGTCCTACGAGCAGTACTTC. Translated, it gives CASSLRVRTESYEQYF.

The chain recombines TRBV4-3 with TRBJ2-7; a possible D gene is TRBD2 (5 bases). This CDR3 comprises 15 residues. V was shortened by 0 bases and J by 1 base, with 10 bases between the two germline ends. Germline CDR1 LGHNA, CDR2 YSLEER. The CDR3 coding sequence is TGCGCCAGCAGCCAAGATATTCGAGGGTCCTACGAGCAGTACTTC. Translating gives CASSQDIRGSYEQYF.

V usage is TRBV30 and J usage is TRBJ2-2; TRBD1 is a possible D gene (5 bases). This CDR3 is built from 14 residues. Germline assignment: CDR1 GTSNPN and CDR2 SVGIG (reference sequence). Trimming left V 4 bases short and J 5 bases short, with 14 bases between. DNA of the CDR3: TGTGCCTGGACTGGTCAGGGATGGACCGGGGAGCTGTTTTTT. Its protein product is CAWTGQGWTGELFF.

The V gene is TRBV28, the J gene TRBJ1-5; D gene uncertain. V was trimmed by 5 bases and J by 3 bases, leaving 14 bases between them. The germline V gene encodes CDR1 MDHEN and CDR2 SYDVKM. The CDR3 extends over 15 amino acids. CDR3 in DNA: TGTGCCAGCAGTGGCCCCCAGAGCTTCAATCAGCCCCAGCATTTT. This sequence encodes CASSGPQSFNQPQHF.

This rearrangement joins TRBV20-1 to TRBJ2-1; D is possibly TRBD1 (6 bases). Germline assignment: CDR1 DFQATT and CDR2 SNEGSKA (reference sequence). V lost 3 bases and J 1 base, leaving 19 bases between the germline ends. This CDR3 has 17 residues. In DNA, the CDR3 is TGCAGTGCTAGTGCATCCCGGGCAGGGGTTTCCTACAATGAGCAGTTCTTC. It codes for CSASASRAGVSYNEQFF.

The rearrangement uses TRBV5-1 and TRBJ2-3; 14 nucleotides agree with TRBD2. Per germline, CDR1 SGHRS and CDR2 YFSETQ. The CDR3 consists of 16 residues. V was pared by 4 bases and J by 2 bases, with 3 bases of the junction left unmatched. The CDR3 spells CASSRLAGGNTDTQYF. The CDR3 nucleotides read TGCGCCAGCAGCAGACTAGCGGGGGGGAACACAGATACGCAGTATTTT.

V is TRBV4-3 and J is TRBJ2-1; D not certain. The V and J ends lost 1 base and 0 bases respectively, with 10 bases between them. The germline CDR1 and CDR2 sequences are LGHNA and YSLEER. This CDR3 has 16 amino acids. CDR3 nucleotides: TGCGCCAGCAGCCAAGCTAGGGCGAGCTCCTACAATGAGCAGTTCTTC. Its protein product is CASSQARASSYNEQFF.

The V call is TRBV4-3, the J call TRBJ2-1, with D perhaps matching TRBD1 (8 bases). Germline V gene lookup returns CDR1 LGHNA and CDR2 YSLEER. Deletions cut 0 bases from V and 6 bases from J, with 21 bases between. The CDR3 is 18 amino acids. CDR3 residues: CASSQERQGRRGLNEQFF. The CDR3 bases are TGCGCCAGCAGCCAAGAAAGACAGGGGAGGCGGGGGCTCAATGAGCAGTTCTTC.

The chain recombines TRBV10-3 with TRBJ2-1; 7 bases are shared with TRBD1. With V trimmed by 4 bases and J by 4 bases, 4 bases remained unmatched. The CDR3 consists of 14 residues. The V gene's germline CDR1 is ENHRY and CDR2 SYGVKD. As DNA, the CDR3 is TGTGCCATCAGTGGGCAGGGGGTGTACAATGAGCAGTTCTTC. As protein: CAISGQGVYNEQFF.

The chain recombines TRBV12-5 with TRBJ2-1, with TRBD1 matching over 9 bases. The CDR3 is made up of 15 amino acids. V was clipped by 5 bases and J by 8 bases; unmatched bases: 10. Germline V gene lookup returns CDR1 LGHNT and CDR2 FRNRAP. CDR3 loop: CASGTGTGKFDEQFF. The CDR3 bases are TGTGCTAGTGGTACCGGGACAGGGAAATTCGATGAGCAGTTCTTC.

This rearrangement joins TRBV9 to TRBJ1-1; 10 bases fit TRBD1. From germline, CDR1 is SGDLS and CDR2 YYNGEE. This CDR3 has 13 amino acids. V dropped 3 bases and J dropped 8; count of bases not matched to a gene: 4. CDR3: CASSGRQGAEAFF. CDR3 nucleotide sequence: TGTGCCAGCAGCGGAAGACAGGGGGCGGAAGCTTTCTTT.

V is TRBV5-4 and J is TRBJ1-6; tentative D call: TRBD1 (6 bases). The CDR3 contains 16 residues. Germline CDR1 is SGHNT and CDR2 is YYREEE (reference sequence). The V gene lost 0 bases and the J gene lost 10 bases, with 17 bases spanning the gap. CDR3 protein: CASSLADSSYRSPLHF. CDR3 nucleotide sequence: TGTGCCAGCAGCTTGGCGGACAGTTCATATAGATCACCCCTCCACTTT.

In its sample, this clone was seen once. The chain is built from TRBV6-1 and TRBJ1-1; D is uncertain. V was shortened by 1 base and J by 6 bases, with 24 bases between the two germline ends. CDR3 length equals 18 residues. CDR1 is MNHNS, CDR2 SASEGT, per germline. The CDR3 reads CASSEGPPWSPKPAEAFF. The DNA of the CDR3 is TGTGCCAGCAGTGAAGGACCTCCTTGGTCCCCGAAACCCGCTGAAGCTTTCTTT.

V usage is TRBV29-1 and J usage is TRBJ2-5, with TRBD2 matching 7 bases. Unmatched junction bases numbered 1, after V lost 0 bases and J lost 3 bases. The CDR3 has 13 residues. The germline V gene encodes CDR1 SQVTM and CDR2 ANQGSEA. CDR3 region: CSVEEGGEETQYF. CDR3 DNA: TGCAGCGTTGAAGAGGGGGGGGAAGAGACCCAGTACTTC. Combining the CDR3 with reference TRBV29-1 and TRBJ2-5 gives the whole variable domain SAVISQKPSRDICQRGTSLTIQCQVDSQVTMMFWYRQQPGQSLTLIATANQGSEATYESGFVIDKFPISRPNLTFSTLTVSNMSPEDSSIYLCSVEEGGEETQYFGPGTRLLVL.